These 5 T cell receptor beta chains share one sample of origin, sequenced in a study of blood T cell repertoires in COVID-19. Clones were read by immunoSEQ multiplex PCR, and TCRdb kept only the in-frame ones, dropping some. The sample records about 200,000 clones, around 81% being singletons. The sample was PBMCs or T cells enriched from blood (not recorded which). These TCRs come from a woman aged 50 to 60 with acute COVID-19.

The chain combines TRBV10-2 with TRBJ2-7, with no clear D. The germline CDR1 and CDR2 sequences are WSHSY and SAAADI. V lost 0 bases and J lost 0, with 6 bases in between. This CDR3 comprises 14 residues. The CDR3 DNA sequence: TGCGCCAGCAGTGAGTCGTCTAGCTCCTACGAGCAGTACTTC. Translating it yields CASSESSSSYEQYF.

The chain links TRBV7-9 to TRBJ1-1; TRBD1 matches at 8 bases. V lost 4 bases, J lost 2 bases, and 6 bases stayed unmatched. The CDR3 spans 15 residues. CDR1 is SEHNR, CDR2 FQNEAQ, per germline (reference sequence). The CDR3 DNA reads TGTGCCAGCAGCTGGGTAGGACAGGGCAACACTGAAGCTTTCTTT. Its translation is CASSWVGQGNTEAFF.

This chain uses TRBV29-1 with TRBJ1-3; D unclear. The V end lost 4 bases, the J end lost 2 bases, and 6 bases lay between the germline ends. This CDR3 contains 12 residues. CDR1 SQVTM and CDR2 ANQGSEA come from the germline V gene. The CDR3 loop is CSVVGAGNTIYF. CDR3 nucleotide sequence: TGCAGCGTTGTCGGGGCTGGAAACACCATATATTTT.

The gene calls are TRBV10-1 and TRBJ2-3, with a possible D match to TRBD1 (6 bases). The germline CDR1 and CDR2 sequences are WNHNN and SYGVQD (reference sequence). V was clipped by 5 bases and J by 4 bases, with 16 bases between them. CDR3 length: 15 amino acids. The CDR3 nucleotides are TGCGCCAGCAGTTTACAGGGTATGAGATCAGATACGCAGTATTTT. It codes for CASSLQGMRSDTQYF.

The rearrangement joins TRBV21-1 to TRBJ2-1; the table's D call TRBD2 went unverified against the DNA. TRBV21-1 is marked as a pseudogene. The CDR3 is 16 amino acids. The CDR3 DNA is TGTGCCAGCAGCAAAGACGGGACTAGGCCCAACAATGAGCAGTTCTTC. Its translation: CASSKDGTRPNNEQFF.